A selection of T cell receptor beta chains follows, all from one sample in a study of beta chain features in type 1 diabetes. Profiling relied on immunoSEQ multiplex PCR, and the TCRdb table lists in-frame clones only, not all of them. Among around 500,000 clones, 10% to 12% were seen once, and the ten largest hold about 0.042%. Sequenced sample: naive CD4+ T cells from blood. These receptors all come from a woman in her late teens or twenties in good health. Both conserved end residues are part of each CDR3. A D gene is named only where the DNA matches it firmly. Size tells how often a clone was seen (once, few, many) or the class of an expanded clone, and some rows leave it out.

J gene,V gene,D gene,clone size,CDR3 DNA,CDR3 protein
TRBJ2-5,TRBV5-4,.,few,TGTGCCAGCAGCTTTGTTTACCAAGAGACCCAGTACTTC,CASSFVYQETQYF
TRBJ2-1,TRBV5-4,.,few,TGTGCCAGCAGCTTAACCGTCAACAATGAGCAGTTCTTC,CASSLTVNNEQFF
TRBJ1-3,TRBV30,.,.,TGTGCCTGGAGTTTGGTCTCTGGAAACACCATATATTTT,CAWSLVSGNTIYF
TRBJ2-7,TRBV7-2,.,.,TGTGCCAGCAGCCCAGGGCATGCCTACGAGCAGTACTTC,CASSPGHAYEQYF
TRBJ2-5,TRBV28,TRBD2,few,TGTGCCAGTATTACTAGCGGGCGGCAAGAGACCCAGTACTTC,CASITSGRQETQYF
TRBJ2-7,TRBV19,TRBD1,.,TGTGCCAGTAGTCGCCGACAGGGGGACTACGAGCAGTACTTC,CASSRRQGDYEQYF
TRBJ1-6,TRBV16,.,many,TGTGCCAGCACCCGTCACGGGATCCTAAATTCACCCCTCCACTTT,CASTRHGILNSPLHF
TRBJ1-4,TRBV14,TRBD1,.,TGTGCCAGCAGCCCGGGACAGAGTGAAAAACTGTTTTTT,CASSPGQSEKLFF
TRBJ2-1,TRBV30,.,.,TGTGCCTGGGAACCGGCACTCCTCGGGACTCCCTACAATGAGCAGTTCTTC,CAWEPALLGTPYNEQFF
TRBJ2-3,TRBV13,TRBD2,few,TGTGCCAGCCAAAAGCGGGGGGGAACAGATACGCAGTATTTT,CASQKRGGTDTQYF
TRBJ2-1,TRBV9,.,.,TGTGCCAGCAGCGTATTAGGGGGGAACAATGAGCAGTTCTTC,CASSVLGGNNEQFF
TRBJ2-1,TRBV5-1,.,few,TGCGCCAGCAGCTTGAACGGTGAGCAGTTCTTC,CASSLNGEQFF
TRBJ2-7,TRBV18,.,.,TGTGCCAGCTCACCACCGGGCGGGAACGAGCAGTACTTC,CASSPPGGNEQYF
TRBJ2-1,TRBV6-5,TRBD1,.,TGTGCCAGCAGTGCCGACAGGGGTTCTAACAATGAGCAGTTCTTC,CASSADRGSNNEQFF
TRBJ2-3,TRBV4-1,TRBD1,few,TGCGCCAGCAGCCAACAAAGGGACAGTTACACAGATACGCAGTATTTT,CASSQQRDSYTDTQYF
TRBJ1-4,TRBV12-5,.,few,TGTGCTAGTGGTTTGGTACAGGGAGACATGCCCGAGGAAAAACTGTTTTTT,CASGLVQGDMPEEKLFF
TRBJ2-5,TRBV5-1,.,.,TGCGCCAGCAGCTTGGTGACAGGAGGCCAAGAGACCCAGTACTTC,CASSLVTGGQETQYF
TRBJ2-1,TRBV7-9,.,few,TGTGCCAGCAGCACTCAATACAGGGAGCAGTTCTTC,CASSTQYREQFF
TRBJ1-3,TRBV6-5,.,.,TGTGCCAGCAGGAGCACTTACTCTGGAAACACCATATATTTT,CASRSTYSGNTIYF
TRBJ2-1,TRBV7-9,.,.,TGTGCCACCCAGGGGTTGAATGAGCAGTTCTTC,CATQGLNEQFF
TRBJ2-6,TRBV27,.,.,TGTGCCAGCAGTTACAGGACTGGGGCCAACGTCCTGACTTTC,CASSYRTGANVLTF
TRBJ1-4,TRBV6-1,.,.,TGTGCCAGCTGCTCAGGGGCAACTAATGAAAAACTGTTTTTT,CASCSGATNEKLFF